This record concerns one T cell receptor (beta chain) sequence. Its antigen is not known. Random hexamers served to reverse transcribe roughly 0.45 to 1 ug RNA. TCRdb recomputed calls from the immunoSEQ multiplex PCR reads with MiXCR, one row per CDR3 protein. The sample shows roughly 330,000 distinct CDR3 sequences, 92% of them seen only once. This specimen comes from a study of CD8 T cells in Susac syndrome. TCR beta was sequenced from blood CD8+ and CD4+ T cells. TEMRA cells were FACS-enriched and CD8+ and CD4+ T cells negatively isolated. Trimming removed 0 bases at V and 9 bases at J, with 12 bases between. The germline V gene has CDR1 LGHDT and CDR2 YNNKEL (reference sequence). The CDR3 loop spans 14 amino acids. Findings and limits, study-wide: The study conceded that relatively few individuals underwent its TCR sequencing and HLA analysis.

The rearrangement links TRBV3-1 to TRBJ1-3; possible D gene TRBD1, 5 bases. The origin of this receptor is a human donor with multiple sclerosis. The sample taken for sequencing was CD4+ T cells from PBMCs. In DNA, the CDR3 is TGTGCCAGCAGCCAAGATGCCAGGGACGGCACCATATATTTT. This codes for CASSQDARDGTIYF.